The 10 T cell receptor beta chains below all came from one sample that was sequenced in a study of T cell repertoires in ileal Crohn's disease. Measured with immunoSEQ multiplex PCR; TCRdb has only the in-frame clones, and not every one. The sample has approximately 5,400 clones, roughly 82% seen once. Documented time point: inflamed ileum from the surgical specimen. Sequencing was performed on ileal tissue. The source is an adult with Crohn's disease.

V is TRBV29-1 and J is TRBJ2-7; D unclear. Germline CDR1 reads SQVTM; CDR2 reads ANQGSEA. Trimming stripped 4 bases from V and 1 base from J, with 8 bases between. The CDR3 has 12 residues. CDR3 coding DNA: TGCAGCGTTGGAGCAGTATCCTACGAGCAGTACTTC. The encoded protein is CSVGAVSYEQYF.

The chain recombines TRBV9 with TRBJ2-7; 10 bases align to TRBD2. Germline V gene lookup returns CDR1 SGDLS and CDR2 YYNGEE. After removal of 0 bases from V and 7 bases from J, the junction contained 7 bases not matched to a gene. CDR3 length: 15 residues. CDR3 DNA sequence: TGTGCCAGCAGCGTAGACAGCGGGAGGGCCAGAGAGCAGTACTTC. Amino acids: CASSVDSGRAREQYF.

This chain uses TRBV11-2 with TRBJ2-1; D unresolved. Germline V gene sequence: CDR1 SGHAT, CDR2 FQNNGV. This CDR3 is built from 13 residues. V was cut by 6 bases and J by 8 bases, with 14 bases left in between. DNA for the CDR3: TGTGCCAGCAGGTCGGGTTTTTGGGATGAGCAGTTCTTC. Translation gives CASRSGFWDEQFF.

V is TRBV7-9 and J is TRBJ2-3, with D perhaps TRBD1 (5 bases). Trimming pared 1 base from V and 3 bases from J, leaving 14 bases between. Germline V gene lookup returns CDR1 SEHNR and CDR2 FQNEAQ (reference sequence). The CDR3 loop spans 16 amino acids. CDR3 amino acids: CASSLVGRAPTDTQYF. The DNA for the CDR3 is TGTGCCAGCAGCTTAGTAGGCAGGGCCCCAACAGATACGCAGTATTTT.

The chain couples TRBV2 to TRBJ1-4, with D unresolved. In germline, CDR1 is SNHLY, CDR2 FYNNEI. V lost 2 bases and J lost 10, with 8 bases in between. The CDR3 sequence is 12 residues long. CDR3 sequence: CASSEYGRKLFF. The DNA for the CDR3 is TGTGCCAGCAGTGAATATGGGCGAAAACTGTTTTTT.

V usage is TRBV6-4 and J usage is TRBJ2-3; 9 bases are a match to TRBD2. Germline V gene data show CDR1 as MRHNA and CDR2 as SNTAGT. V dropped 0 bases and J dropped 4; count of bases not matched to a gene: 2. CDR3 length: 15 amino acids. CDR3 in DNA: TGTGCCAGCAGTGACTCGCGGGGGGGCCCAGATACGCAGTATTTT. Protein: CASSDSRGGPDTQYF.

This clone showed up just a few times. The chain uses TRBV6-4 and TRBJ2-1; D might be TRBD1 (6 bases). Trimming took 3 bases from V and 5 from J, leaving 8 bases between them. The germline gives CDR1 MRHNA, CDR2 SNTAGT. This CDR3 is 13 amino acids long. The DNA of the CDR3 is TGTGCCAGCAGTGAACGGGACAACAATGAGCAGTTCTTC. Its protein is CASSERDNNEQFF.

The V call is TRBV7-9, the J call TRBJ1-2, with D maybe TRBD1 (5 bases). Trimming cost V 8 bases and J 3 bases, with 7 bases left between them. Germline CDR1 and CDR2: SEHNR and FQNEAQ (reference sequence). The CDR3 is 11 amino acids. CDR3 sequence reads: CASGGYYGYTF. CDR3 coding DNA: TGTGCCAGCGGGGGTTACTATGGCTACACCTTC.

The V and J genes are TRBV5-8 and TRBJ2-1, with D unclear. V gave up 1 base and J gave up 6 bases, with 8 bases separating them. Germline assignment: CDR1 SGHTS and CDR2 YDEGEE. This CDR3 is built from 13 residues. The CDR3 DNA follows: TGTGCCAGCAGCTTGTCACTAACCAATGAGCAGTTCTTC. Translating it yields CASSLSLTNEQFF.

The chain is built from TRBV7-8 and TRBJ2-7, with 7 bases lining up with TRBD1. V was pared by 3 bases and J by 11 bases, with 10 bases of the junction left unmatched. The CDR3 loop spans 13 amino acids. CDR1 and CDR2 (germline): SGHVS, FQNEAQ. CDR3 region: CASSFNRGYWKYF. The DNA for the CDR3 is TGTGCCAGCAGCTTTAACAGGGGATACTGGAAGTACTTC.